This TCR beta chain was sequenced for a study of post-analysis software for immune sequencing data. About this clonotype itself: Its antigen is not known.

Unique molecular identifiers were carried by the TCR beta cDNA libraries. T cells numbering roughly 0.95 to 11 million gave rise to roughly 0.5 million cDNA molecules. TCRdb called the PCR reads again in MiXCR, with one record for every CDR3 protein. The sample yields approximately 570,000 distinct CDR3 sequences, roughly two fifths seen once. Study-wide points: Same-batch preparations were strongly co-clustered by F measure. Diversity measured as normalized Chao1 was significantly lower in multiple sclerosis patients than in controls.

The sequenced material came from blood. This receptor was identified in a girl aged 5-17 years with multiple sclerosis.

The CDR3 coding sequence is TGTGCCAGCAGTCGTACCAGGGTTGGGGAGACCCAGTACTTC. This sequence encodes CASSRTRVGETQYF. The chain combines TRBV12-3 or TRBV12-4 with TRBJ2-5; tentative D call: TRBD1 (5 bases). The CDR3 totals 14 residues. V was trimmed by 5 bases and J by 5 bases, leaving 15 bases between them.